This TCR beta chain was sequenced during a study of CD8 T cells in ankylosing spondylitis. TCRdb analysed the 5' RACE reads with MiXCR anew, one entry per CDR3 protein. The profile covers 220,000 or so distinct CDR3 sequences, with 10% appearing a single time and about a fifth taken by the ten largest. Trimming removed 5 bases from V and 6 bases from J, with 13 bases in between. The CDR3 sequence is 13 residues long. Germline V gene lookup returns CDR1 LGHDT and CDR2 YNNKEL (reference sequence). Input material: blood, either unsorted or a sorted T cell fraction (not recorded which). The TCR was taken from a male donor with ankylosing spondylitis or in good health (not recorded which). The chain employs TRBV3-1 and TRBJ1-2; D is undetermined. CDR3 nucleotide sequence: TGTGCCAGCAGCTCAGCAGCCGGTAATGGCTACACCTTC. Encoded protein: CASSSAAGNGYTF. Full variable domain (rest looked up from reference TRBV3-1 and TRBJ1-2): DTAVSQTPKYLVTQMGNDKSIKCEQNLGHDTMYWYKQDSKKFLKIMFSYNNKELIINETVPNRFSPKSPDKAHLNLHINSLELGDSAVYFCASSSAAGNGYTFGSGTRLTVV.